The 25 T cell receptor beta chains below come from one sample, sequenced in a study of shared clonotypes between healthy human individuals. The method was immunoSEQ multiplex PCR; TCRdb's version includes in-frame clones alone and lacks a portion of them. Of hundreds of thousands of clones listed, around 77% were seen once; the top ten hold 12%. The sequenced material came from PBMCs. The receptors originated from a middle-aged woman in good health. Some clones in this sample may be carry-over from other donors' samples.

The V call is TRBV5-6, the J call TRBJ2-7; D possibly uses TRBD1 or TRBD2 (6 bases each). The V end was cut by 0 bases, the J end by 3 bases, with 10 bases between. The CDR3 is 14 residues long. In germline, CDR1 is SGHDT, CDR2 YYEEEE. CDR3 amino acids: CASSLVGGHYEQYF. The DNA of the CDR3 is TGTGCCAGCAGCTTGGTCGGGGGACACTACGAGCAGTACTTC.

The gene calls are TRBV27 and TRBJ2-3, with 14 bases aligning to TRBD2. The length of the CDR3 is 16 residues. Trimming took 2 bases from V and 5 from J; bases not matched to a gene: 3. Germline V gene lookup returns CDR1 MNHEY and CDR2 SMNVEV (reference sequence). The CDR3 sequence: CASSLSGLAGGDTQYF. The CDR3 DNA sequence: TGTGCCAGCAGTTTAAGTGGACTAGCGGGAGGAGATACGCAGTATTTT.

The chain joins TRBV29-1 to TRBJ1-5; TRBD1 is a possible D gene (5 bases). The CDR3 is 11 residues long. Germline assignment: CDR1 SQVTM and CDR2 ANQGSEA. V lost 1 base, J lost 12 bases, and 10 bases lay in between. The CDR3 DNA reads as TGCAGCGTTGAAGCGGGGGAGCACCAGCATTTT. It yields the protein CSVEAGEHQHF.

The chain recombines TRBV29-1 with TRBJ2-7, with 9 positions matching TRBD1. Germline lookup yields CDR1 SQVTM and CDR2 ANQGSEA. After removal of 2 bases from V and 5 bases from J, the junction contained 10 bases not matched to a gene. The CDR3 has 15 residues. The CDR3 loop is CSVESGTGTYHEQYF. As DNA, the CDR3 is TGCAGCGTTGAATCCGGGACAGGGACCTACCACGAGCAGTACTTC.

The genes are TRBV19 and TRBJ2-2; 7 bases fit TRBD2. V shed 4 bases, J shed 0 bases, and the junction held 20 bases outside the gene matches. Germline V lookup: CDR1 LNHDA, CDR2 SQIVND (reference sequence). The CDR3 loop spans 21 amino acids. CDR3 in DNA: TGTGCCAGTAGTAGCCCCCCGGGGCGAGTGGGAGGGCCCCCGAACACCGGGGAGCTGTTTTTT. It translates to CASSSPPGRVGGPPNTGELFF.

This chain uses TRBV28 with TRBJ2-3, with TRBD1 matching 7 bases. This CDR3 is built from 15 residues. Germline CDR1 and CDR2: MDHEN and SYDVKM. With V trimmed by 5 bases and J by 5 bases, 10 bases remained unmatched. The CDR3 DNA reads TGTGCCAGCAGTCCCCAAGGGGGCCGAAGAGATACGCAGTATTTT. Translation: CASSPQGGRRDTQYF.

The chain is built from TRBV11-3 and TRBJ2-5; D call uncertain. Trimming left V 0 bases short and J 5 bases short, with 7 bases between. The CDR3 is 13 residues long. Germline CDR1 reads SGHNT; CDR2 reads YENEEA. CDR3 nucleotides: TGTGCCAGCAGCTTAGATCTGTGGGAGACCCAGTACTTC. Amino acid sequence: CASSLDLWETQYF. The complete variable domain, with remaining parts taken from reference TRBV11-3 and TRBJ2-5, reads EAGVVQSPRYKIIEKKQPVAFWCNPISGHNTLYWYLQNLGQGPELLIRYENEEAVDDSQLPKDRFSAERLKGVDSTLKIQPAELGDSAVYLCASSLDLWETQYFGPGTRLLVL.

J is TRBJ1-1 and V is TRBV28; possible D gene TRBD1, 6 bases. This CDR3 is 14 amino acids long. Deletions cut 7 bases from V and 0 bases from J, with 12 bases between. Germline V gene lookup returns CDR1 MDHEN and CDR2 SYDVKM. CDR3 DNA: TGTGCCAGCATCCGAGGGGGGATGAACACTGAAGCTTTCTTT. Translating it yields CASIRGGMNTEAFF.

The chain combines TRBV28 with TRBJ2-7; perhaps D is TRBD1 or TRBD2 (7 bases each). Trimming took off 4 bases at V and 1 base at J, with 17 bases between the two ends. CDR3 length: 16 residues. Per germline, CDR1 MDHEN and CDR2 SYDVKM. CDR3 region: CASSSPGGGLSYEQYF. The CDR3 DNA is TGTGCCAGCAGTTCACCAGGGGGGGGACTATCCTACGAGCAGTACTTC.

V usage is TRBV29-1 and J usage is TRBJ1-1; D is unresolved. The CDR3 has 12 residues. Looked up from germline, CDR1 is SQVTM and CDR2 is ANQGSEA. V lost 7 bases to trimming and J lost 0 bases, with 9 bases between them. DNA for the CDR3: TGCAGCGCCAAACAGATGAACACTGAAGCTTTCTTT. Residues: CSAKQMNTEAFF. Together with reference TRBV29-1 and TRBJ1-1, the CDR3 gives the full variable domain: SAVISQKPSRDICQRGTSLTIQCQVDSQVTMMFWYRQQPGQSLTLIATANQGSEATYESGFVIDKFPISRPNLTFSTLTVSNMSPEDSSIYLCSAKQMNTEAFFGQGTRLTVV.

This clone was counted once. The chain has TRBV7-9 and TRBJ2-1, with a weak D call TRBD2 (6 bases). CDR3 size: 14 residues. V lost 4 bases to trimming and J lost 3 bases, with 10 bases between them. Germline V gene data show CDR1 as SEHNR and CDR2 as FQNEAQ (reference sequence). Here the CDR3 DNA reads TGTGCCAGCAGCTCCCGGGGACTCTACAATGAGCAGTTCTTC. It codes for CASSSRGLYNEQFF.

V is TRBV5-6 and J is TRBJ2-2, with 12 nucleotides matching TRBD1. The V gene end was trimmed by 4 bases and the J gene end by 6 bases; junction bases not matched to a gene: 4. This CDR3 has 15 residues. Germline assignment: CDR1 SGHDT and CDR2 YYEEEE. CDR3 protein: CASSRDRGRSGELFF. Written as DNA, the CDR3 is TGTGCCAGCAGCCGGGACAGGGGGCGCTCCGGGGAGCTGTTTTTT.

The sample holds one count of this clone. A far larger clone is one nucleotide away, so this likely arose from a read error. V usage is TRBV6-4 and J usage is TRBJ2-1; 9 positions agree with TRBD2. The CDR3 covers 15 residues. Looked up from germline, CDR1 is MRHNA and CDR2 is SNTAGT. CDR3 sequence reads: CASSNSAGGREEQFF. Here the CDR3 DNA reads TGTGCCAGCAGTAACTCGGCGGGAGGGCGAGAAGAGCAGTTCTTC.

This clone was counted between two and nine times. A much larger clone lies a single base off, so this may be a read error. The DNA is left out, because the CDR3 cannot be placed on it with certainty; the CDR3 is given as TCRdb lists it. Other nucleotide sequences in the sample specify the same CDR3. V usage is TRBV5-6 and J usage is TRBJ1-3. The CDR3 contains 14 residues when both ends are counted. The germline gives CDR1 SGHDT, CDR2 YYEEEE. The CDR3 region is CASRTWGRGNTIYF.

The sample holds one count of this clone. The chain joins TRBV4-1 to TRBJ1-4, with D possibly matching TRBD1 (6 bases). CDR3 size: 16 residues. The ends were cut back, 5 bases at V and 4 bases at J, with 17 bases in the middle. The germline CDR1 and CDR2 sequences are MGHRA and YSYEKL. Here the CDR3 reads CASSLTQGIGNEKLFF. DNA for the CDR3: TGCGCCAGCAGCTTAACCCAGGGGATTGGTAATGAAAAACTGTTTTTT.

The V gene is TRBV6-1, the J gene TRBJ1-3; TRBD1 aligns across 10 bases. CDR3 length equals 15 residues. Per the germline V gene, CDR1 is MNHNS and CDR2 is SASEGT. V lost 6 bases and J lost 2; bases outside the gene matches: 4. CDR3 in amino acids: CASRGGTGAGNTIYF. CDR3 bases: TGTGCCAGCAGAGGAGGGACAGGGGCTGGAAACACCATATATTTT.

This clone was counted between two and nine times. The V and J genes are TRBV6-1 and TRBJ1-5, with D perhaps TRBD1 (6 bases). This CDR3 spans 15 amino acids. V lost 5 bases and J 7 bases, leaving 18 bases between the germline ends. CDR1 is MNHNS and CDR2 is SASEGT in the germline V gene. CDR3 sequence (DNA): TGTGCCAGCAGTTCTTATGGACAGCTCGAGCAGCCCCAGCATTTT. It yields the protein CASSSYGQLEQPQHF.

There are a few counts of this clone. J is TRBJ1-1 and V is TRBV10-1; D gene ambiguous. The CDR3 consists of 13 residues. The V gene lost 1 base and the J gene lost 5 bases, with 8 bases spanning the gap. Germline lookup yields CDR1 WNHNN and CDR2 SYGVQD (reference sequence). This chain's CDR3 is CASSEYLGTEAFF. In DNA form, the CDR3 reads TGCGCCAGCAGTGAGTACTTGGGGACTGAAGCTTTCTTT.

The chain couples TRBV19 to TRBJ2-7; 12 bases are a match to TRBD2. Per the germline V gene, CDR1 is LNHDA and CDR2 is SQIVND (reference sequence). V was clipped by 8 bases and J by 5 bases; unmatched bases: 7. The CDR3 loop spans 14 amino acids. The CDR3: CASSGTSGRDEQYF. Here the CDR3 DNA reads TGTGCCAGTTCCGGGACTAGCGGGCGCGACGAGCAGTACTTC.

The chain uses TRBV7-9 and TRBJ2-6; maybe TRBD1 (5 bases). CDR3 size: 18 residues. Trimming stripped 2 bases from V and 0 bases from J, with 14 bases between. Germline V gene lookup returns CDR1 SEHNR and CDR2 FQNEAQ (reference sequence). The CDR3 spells CASSLFAETGSGANVLTF. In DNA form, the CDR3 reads TGTGCCAGCAGCTTATTTGCGGAAACAGGCTCTGGGGCCAACGTCCTGACTTTC.

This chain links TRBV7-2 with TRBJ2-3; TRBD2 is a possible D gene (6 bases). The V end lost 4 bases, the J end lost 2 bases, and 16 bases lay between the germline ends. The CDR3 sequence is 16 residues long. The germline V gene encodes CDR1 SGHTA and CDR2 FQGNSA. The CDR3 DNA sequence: TGTGCCAGCAGCTCCTTAGGGGCGGGGAACACAGATACGCAGTATTTT. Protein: CASSSLGAGNTDTQYF.

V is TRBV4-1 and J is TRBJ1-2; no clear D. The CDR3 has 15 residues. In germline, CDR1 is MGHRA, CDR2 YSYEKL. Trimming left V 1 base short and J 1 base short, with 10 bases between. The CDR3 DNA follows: TGCGCCAGCAGCCAAGGGGGAGGACTTAACTATGGCTACACCTTC. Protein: CASSQGGGLNYGYTF.

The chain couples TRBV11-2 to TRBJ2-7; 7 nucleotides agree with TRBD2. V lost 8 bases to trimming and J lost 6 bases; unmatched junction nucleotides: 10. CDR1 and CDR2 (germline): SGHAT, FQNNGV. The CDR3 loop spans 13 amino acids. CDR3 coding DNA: TGTGCCAGCGGGAGGGCCGTATTAAGCGAGCAGTACTTC. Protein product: CASGRAVLSEQYF.

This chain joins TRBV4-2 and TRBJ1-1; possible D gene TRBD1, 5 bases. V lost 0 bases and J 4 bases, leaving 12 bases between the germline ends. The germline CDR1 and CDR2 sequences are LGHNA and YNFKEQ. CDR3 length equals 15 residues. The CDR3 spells CASSQDRELPTEAFF. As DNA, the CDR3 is TGTGCCAGCAGCCAAGACAGGGAGCTTCCCACTGAAGCTTTCTTT.

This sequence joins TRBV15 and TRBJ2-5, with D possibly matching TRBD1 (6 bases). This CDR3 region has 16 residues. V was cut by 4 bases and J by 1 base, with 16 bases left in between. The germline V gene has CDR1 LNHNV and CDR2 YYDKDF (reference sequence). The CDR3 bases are TGTGCCACCAGCAACCTCATTCGGACAGTCCAAGAGACCCAGTACTTC. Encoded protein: CATSNLIRTVQETQYF.